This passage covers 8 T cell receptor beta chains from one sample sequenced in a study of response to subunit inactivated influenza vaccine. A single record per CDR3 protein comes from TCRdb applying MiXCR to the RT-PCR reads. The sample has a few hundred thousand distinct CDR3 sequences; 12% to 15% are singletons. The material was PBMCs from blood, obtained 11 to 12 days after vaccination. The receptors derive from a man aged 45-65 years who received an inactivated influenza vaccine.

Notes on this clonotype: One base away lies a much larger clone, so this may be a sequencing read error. CDR3 in amino acids: CAIRAWDRGSNEQYF. The CDR3 coding sequence is TGTGCCATCAGAGCCTGGGACAGGGGTTCCAACGAGCAGTACTTC. The rearrangement links TRBV10-3 to TRBJ2-7, with 10 nucleotides matching TRBD1. The CDR3 is 15 amino acids. Losses at the gene ends were 6 bases for V and 5 bases for J; bases not matched to a gene: 10. Germline-derived CDR1 and CDR2 are ENHRY and SYGVKD.

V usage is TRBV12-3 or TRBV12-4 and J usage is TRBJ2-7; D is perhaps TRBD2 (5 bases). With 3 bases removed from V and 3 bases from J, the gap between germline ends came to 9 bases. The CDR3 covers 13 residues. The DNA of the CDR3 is TGTGCCAGCAGTTTCATGAGGGACTACGAGCAGTACTTC. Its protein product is CASSFMRDYEQYF.

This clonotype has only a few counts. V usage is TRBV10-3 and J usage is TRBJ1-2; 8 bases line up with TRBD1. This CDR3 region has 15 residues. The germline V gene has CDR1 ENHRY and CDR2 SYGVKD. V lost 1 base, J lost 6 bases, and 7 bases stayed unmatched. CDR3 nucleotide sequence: TGTGCCATCAGTGAGTTCTCAGGGGGCCGGCATGGCTACACCTTC. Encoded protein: CAISEFSGGRHGYTF.

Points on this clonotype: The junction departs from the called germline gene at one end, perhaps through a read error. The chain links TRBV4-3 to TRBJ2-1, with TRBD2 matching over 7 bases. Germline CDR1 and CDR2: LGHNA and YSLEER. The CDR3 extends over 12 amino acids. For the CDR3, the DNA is TGCGCCAGCAGCCAAGATGGGGGGGTGGGGATCTTC. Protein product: CASSQDGGVGIF.

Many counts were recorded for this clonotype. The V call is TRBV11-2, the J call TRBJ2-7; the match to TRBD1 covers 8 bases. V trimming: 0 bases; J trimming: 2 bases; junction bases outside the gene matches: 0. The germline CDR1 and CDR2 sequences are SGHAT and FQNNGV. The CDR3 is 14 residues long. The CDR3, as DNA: TGTGCCAGCAGCTTAGACAGGGGGCCCTACGAGCAGTACTTC. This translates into CASSLDRGPYEQYF.

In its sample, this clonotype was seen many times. The CDR3: CSARDGVGQGAEKLFF. The CDR3 coding sequence is TGCAGTGCTAGAGATGGTGTGGGCCAGGGAGCCGAAAAACTGTTTTTT. This chain connects TRBV20-1 to TRBJ1-4; D possibly corresponds to TRBD1 (5 bases). This CDR3 comprises 16 residues. Trimming stripped 0 bases from V and 8 bases from J, with 19 bases between. Germline CDR1 and CDR2: DFQATT and SNEGSKA (reference sequence).

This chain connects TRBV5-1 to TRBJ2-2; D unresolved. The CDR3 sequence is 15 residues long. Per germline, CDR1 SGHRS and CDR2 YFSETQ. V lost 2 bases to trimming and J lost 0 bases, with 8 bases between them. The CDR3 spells CASSFRVSNTGELFF. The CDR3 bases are TGCGCCAGCAGCTTCCGGGTATCGAACACCGGGGAGCTGTTTTTT.

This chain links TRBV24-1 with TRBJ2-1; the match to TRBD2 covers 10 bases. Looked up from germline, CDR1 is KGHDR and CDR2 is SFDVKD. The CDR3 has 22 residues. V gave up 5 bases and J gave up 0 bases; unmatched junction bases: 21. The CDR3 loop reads CATSAALGTGVSSGGSYNEQFF. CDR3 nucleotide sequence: TGTGCCACCAGTGCCGCGTTGGGGACGGGGGTGTCTAGCGGGGGCTCCTACAATGAGCAGTTCTTC.